Each of the 3 T cell receptor beta chains below was sequenced from the same sample in a study of response to subunit inactivated influenza vaccine. TCRdb processed the RT-PCR reads anew with MiXCR; each CDR3 protein has one entry. The table shows 300,000 to 350,000 distinct CDR3 sequences, with about a fifth occurring only once. Specimen: PBMCs from blood, collected about 20 months after vaccination. These receptors all come from a man aged 50-75 years who received an inactivated influenza vaccine.

The chain employs TRBV29-1 and TRBJ2-1; tentative D call: TRBD2 (6 bases). This CDR3 has 13 amino acids. Germline-derived CDR1 and CDR2 are SQVTM and ANQGSEA. V was pared by 4 bases and J by 10 bases, with 17 bases between. The CDR3 reads CSVVPSREEEQFF. Here the CDR3 DNA reads TGCAGCGTTGTCCCTAGCAGGGAGGAAGAGCAGTTCTTC.

In its sample, this clonotype was seen a few times. This chain uses TRBV28 with TRBJ1-6; 7 nucleotides line up with TRBD1. Looked up from germline, CDR1 is MDHEN and CDR2 is SYDVKM. V dropped 2 bases and J dropped 10; count of bases not matched to a gene: 5. The CDR3 sequence is 14 residues long. The CDR3 nucleotides are TGTGCCAGCAGTTTACGCGGGACAGCCTCACCCCTCCACTTT. Translation gives CASSLRGTASPLHF.

CDR3 amino acids: CASSNWDGVNTEAFF. The CDR3 coding sequence is TGTGCCAGTAGTAATTGGGATGGAGTGAACACTGAAGCTTTCTTT. The rearrangement joins TRBV19 to TRBJ1-1, with no clear D. This CDR3 contains 15 residues. V was clipped by 4 bases and J by 0 bases, with 12 bases between them. Germline V gives CDR1 LNHDA, CDR2 SQIVND (reference sequence).